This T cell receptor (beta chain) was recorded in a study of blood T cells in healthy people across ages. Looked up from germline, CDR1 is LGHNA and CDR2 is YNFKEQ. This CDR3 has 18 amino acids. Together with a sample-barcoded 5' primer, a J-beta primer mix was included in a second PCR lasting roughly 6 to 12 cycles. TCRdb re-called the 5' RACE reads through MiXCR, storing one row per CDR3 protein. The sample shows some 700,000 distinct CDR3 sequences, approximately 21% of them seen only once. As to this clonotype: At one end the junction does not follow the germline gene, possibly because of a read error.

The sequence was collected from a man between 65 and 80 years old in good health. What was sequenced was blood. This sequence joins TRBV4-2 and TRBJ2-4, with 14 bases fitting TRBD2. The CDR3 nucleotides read TGTGCCAGCAGCCAAGAGGGGACTAGCGGGAGCTCCAAAAATATTCAGTACTTC. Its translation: CASSQEGTSGSSKNIQYF.